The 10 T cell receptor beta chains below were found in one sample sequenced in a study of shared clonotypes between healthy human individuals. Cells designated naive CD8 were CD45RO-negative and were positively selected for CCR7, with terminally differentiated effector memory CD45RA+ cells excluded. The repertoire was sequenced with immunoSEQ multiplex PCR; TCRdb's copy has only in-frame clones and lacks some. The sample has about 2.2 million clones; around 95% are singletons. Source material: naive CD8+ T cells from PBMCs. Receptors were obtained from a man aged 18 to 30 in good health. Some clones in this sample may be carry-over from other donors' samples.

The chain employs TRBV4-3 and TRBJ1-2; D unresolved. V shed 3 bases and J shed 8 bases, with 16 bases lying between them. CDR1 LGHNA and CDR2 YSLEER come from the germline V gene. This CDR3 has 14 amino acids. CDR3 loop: CASSQYDTGRGYTF. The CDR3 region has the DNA TGCGCCAGCAGCCAGTACGACACTGGGCGCGGCTACACCTTC.

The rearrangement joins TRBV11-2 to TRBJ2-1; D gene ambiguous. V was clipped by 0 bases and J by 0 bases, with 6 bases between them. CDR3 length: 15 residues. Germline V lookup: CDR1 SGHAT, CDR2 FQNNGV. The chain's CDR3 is CASSLDSSSYNEQFF. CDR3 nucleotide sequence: TGTGCCAGCAGCTTAGACTCGAGCTCCTACAATGAGCAGTTCTTC.

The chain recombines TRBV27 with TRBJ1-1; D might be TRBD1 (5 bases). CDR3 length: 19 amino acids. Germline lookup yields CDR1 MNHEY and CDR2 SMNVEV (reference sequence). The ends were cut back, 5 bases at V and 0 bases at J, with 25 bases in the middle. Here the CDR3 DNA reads TGTGCCAGCAGTCGTGGGGAAAACTGGGGCTGGGGGGTGAACACTGAAGCTTTCTTT. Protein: CASSRGENWGWGVNTEAFF.

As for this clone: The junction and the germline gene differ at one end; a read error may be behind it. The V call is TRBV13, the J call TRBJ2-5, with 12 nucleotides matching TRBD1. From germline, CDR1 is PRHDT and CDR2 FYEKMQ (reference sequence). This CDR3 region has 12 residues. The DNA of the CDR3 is TGTGCCAGCAGCTTAGGGGGACAGGGGGCCGACTTC. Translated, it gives CASSLGGQGADF.

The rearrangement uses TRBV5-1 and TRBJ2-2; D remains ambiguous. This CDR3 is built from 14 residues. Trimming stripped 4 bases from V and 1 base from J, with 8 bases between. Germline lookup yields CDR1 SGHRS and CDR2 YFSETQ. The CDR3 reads CASSGQWNTGELFF. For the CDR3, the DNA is TGCGCCAGCAGCGGCCAGTGGAACACCGGGGAGCTGTTTTTT.

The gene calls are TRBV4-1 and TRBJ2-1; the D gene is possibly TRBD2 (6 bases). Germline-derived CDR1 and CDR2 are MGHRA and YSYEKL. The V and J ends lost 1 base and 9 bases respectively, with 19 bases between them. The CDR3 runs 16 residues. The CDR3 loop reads CASSQVVVGGNPEQFF. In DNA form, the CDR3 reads TGCGCCAGCAGCCAAGTTGTCGTCGGCGGGAACCCTGAGCAGTTCTTC.

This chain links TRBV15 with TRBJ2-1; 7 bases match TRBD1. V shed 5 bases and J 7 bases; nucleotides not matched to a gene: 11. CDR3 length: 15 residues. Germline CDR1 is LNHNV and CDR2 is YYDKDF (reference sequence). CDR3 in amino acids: CATSFRSGQLNEQFF. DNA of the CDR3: TGTGCCACCAGCTTTCGTTCGGGACAGTTGAATGAGCAGTTCTTC.

CDR3 region: CASTGGQGSREQYF. CDR3 DNA: TGTGCCAGCACCGGGGGACAGGGGTCCCGGGAGCAGTACTTC. The chain employs TRBV5-6 and TRBJ2-7, with TRBD1 matching 10 bases. V shed 6 bases, J shed 7 bases, and the junction held 10 bases outside the gene matches. CDR1 SGHDT and CDR2 YYEEEE come from the germline V gene. The CDR3 sequence is 14 residues long.

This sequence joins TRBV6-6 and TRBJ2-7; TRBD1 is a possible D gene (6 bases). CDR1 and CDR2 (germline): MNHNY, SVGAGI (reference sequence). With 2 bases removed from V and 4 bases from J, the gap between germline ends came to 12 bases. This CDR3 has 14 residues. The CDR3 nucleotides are TGTGCCAGCAGTTACGAGGGGGAGAGGTACGAGCAGTACTTC. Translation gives CASSYEGERYEQYF.

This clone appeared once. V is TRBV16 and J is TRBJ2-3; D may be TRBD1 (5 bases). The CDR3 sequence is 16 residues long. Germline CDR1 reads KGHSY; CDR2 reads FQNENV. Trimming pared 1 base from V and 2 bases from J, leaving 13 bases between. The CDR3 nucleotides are TGTGCCAGCAGCCAATTTGTACAGGAGTACACAGATACGCAGTATTTT. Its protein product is CASSQFVQEYTDTQYF.